Following are 3 T cell receptor beta chains from one sample sequenced in a study of T-cell memory formation after mild COVID-19. One entry per CDR3 protein, called by TCRdb with MiXCR from the 5' RACE reads. The top ten hold roughly two fifths of the sample, which has tens of thousands of distinct CDR3 sequences, about 16% seen once. Source material: PBMCs or a T cell subset sorted from them (not recorded which). The receptor source for this set is a man aged 18 to 30 who had mild COVID-19 (a few samples of this study predate the infection). Cell type and time point are not known.

The chain joins TRBV28 to TRBJ2-7; D gene unclear. This CDR3 spans 12 amino acids. In germline, CDR1 is MDHEN, CDR2 SYDVKM. V was trimmed by 5 bases and J by 2 bases, leaving 7 bases between them. CDR3: CASSLRTYEQYF. For the CDR3, the DNA is TGTGCCAGCAGTCTCCGGACCTACGAGCAGTACTTC.

In this sample, this clonotype turned up many times. The rearrangement joins TRBV15 to TRBJ1-5; tentatively, D is TRBD1 (6 bases). CDR1 LNHNV and CDR2 YYDKDF come from the germline V gene (reference sequence). This CDR3 spans 14 amino acids. The V gene lost 5 bases and the J gene lost 6 bases, with 14 bases spanning the gap. As DNA, the CDR3 is TGTGCCACCAGCCCAGAGGGGGGTGGTCAGCCCCAGCATTTT. Translated, it gives CATSPEGGGQPQHF.

This clonotype was counted between two and nine times. Written as DNA, the CDR3 is TGTGCCAGCAGCTTTGCGGGTACGGAGACCCAGTACTTC. It yields the protein CASSFAGTETQYF. This sequence joins TRBV7-6 and TRBJ2-5, with TRBD2 as a possible D gene (5 bases). This CDR3 has 13 amino acids. With 3 bases removed from V and 5 bases from J, the gap between germline ends came to 10 bases. The germline gives CDR1 SGHVS, CDR2 FNYEAQ.